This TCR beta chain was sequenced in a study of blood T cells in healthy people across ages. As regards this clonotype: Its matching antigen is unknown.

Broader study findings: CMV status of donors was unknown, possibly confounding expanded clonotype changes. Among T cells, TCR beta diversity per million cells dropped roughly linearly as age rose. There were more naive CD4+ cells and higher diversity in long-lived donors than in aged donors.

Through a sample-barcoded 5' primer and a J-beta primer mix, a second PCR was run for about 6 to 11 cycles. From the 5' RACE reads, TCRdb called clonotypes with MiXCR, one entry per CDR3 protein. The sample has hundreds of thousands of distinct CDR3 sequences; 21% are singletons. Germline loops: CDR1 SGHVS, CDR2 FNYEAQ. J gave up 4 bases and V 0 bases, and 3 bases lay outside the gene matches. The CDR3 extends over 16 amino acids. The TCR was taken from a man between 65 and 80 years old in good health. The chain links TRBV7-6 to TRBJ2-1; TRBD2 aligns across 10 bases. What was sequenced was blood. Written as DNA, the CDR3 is TGTGCCAGCAGCTTAGCCGTAGCGGGAGGTTACAATGAGCAGTTCTTC. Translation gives CASSLAVAGGYNEQFF.